Presented here are 16 T cell receptor beta chains from one specimen sequenced in a study of blood T cell repertoires in COVID-19. Libraries were prepared by immunoSEQ multiplex PCR; TCRdb keeps only in-frame clonotypes and omits some of them. This repertoire shows 150,000 to 200,000 clones, more than 80% found once; its top ten account for 6.5% to 9.5%. The sequencing sample was made of PBMCs or T cells enriched from blood (not recorded which). The receptors were gathered from a woman aged 18-30 years who had recovered from COVID-19.

The rearrangement uses TRBV6-5 and TRBJ2-7, with D perhaps matching TRBD2 (6 bases). Germline V gene data show CDR1 as MNHEY and CDR2 as SVGAGI. The CDR3 spans 15 residues. The V and J ends lost 4 bases and 3 bases respectively, with 16 bases between them. The CDR3 DNA reads TGTGCCAGCAGTTTCTCCGGGACTGGCCTCTACGAGCAGTACTTC. It specifies CASSFSGTGLYEQYF.

This chain links TRBV19 with TRBJ1-1; D gene uncertain. The germline V gene encodes CDR1 LNHDA and CDR2 SQIVND (reference sequence). The CDR3 has 14 residues. Between the trimmed V and J ends, which lost 1 base and 1 base, there was a span of 7 bases. In nucleotides, the CDR3 is TGTGCCAGTAGTATAGTCCCGCGGAACACTGAAGCTTTCTTT. Protein sequence: CASSIVPRNTEAFF. Using reference TRBV19 and TRBJ1-1 for the parts outside the CDR3, the full variable domain is DGGITQSPKYLFRKEGQNVTLSCEQNLNHDAMYWYRQDPGQGLRLIYYSQIVNDFQKGDIAEGYSVSREKKESFPLTVTSAQKNPTAFYLCASSIVPRNTEAFFGQGTRLTVV.

The chain carries TRBV24-1 and TRBJ1-2; tentative D call: TRBD1 (5 bases). Trimming shortened V by 3 bases and J by 7 bases, and 11 bases separated the two germline ends. Germline CDR1 is KGHDR and CDR2 is SFDVKD. This CDR3 has 13 residues. For the CDR3, the DNA is TGTGCCACCAGTGATCCGACAGTTCGTGGCTACACCTTC. It encodes CATSDPTVRGYTF.

As for this clone: The same CDR3 can be traced to other DNA sequences in this sample. The rearrangement links TRBV24-1 to TRBJ2-5; possibly TRBD1 for D (5 bases). The CDR3 covers 14 residues. In germline, CDR1 is KGHDR, CDR2 SFDVKD. V was pared by 4 bases and J by 2 bases, with 10 bases between. The CDR3 loop is CATSEAGPQETQYF. The CDR3 coding sequence is TGTGCCACCAGTGAAGCAGGGCCACAAGAGACCCAGTACTTC.

The chain uses TRBV3-1 (or the pseudogene TRBV3-2) and TRBJ2-7; 9 bases are a match to TRBD2. This CDR3 spans 13 amino acids. The trim removed 4 bases at V and 7 bases at J, leaving 5 bases unmatched. Per germline, CDR1 LGHDT and CDR2 YNNKEL (reference sequence). CDR3 DNA sequence: TGTGCCAGCAGCCCGGGACTAGCTTGGGAGCAGTACTTC. It is translated as CASSPGLAWEQYF.

This chain uses TRBV2 with TRBJ1-1; no firm D call. This CDR3 has 12 amino acids. The germline CDR1 and CDR2 sequences are SNHLY and FYNNEI. V was pared by 6 bases and J by 4 bases, with 9 bases between. CDR3 in amino acids: CASRYGVTEAFF. In DNA, the CDR3 is TGTGCCAGCAGGTACGGGGTCACTGAAGCTTTCTTT.

The CDR3: CASKEETASDTQYF. In DNA, the CDR3 is TGTGCCAGCAAAGAGGAGACGGCTTCGGATACGCAGTATTTT. The chain combines TRBV6-5 with TRBJ2-3; no firm D call. Between the trimmed V and J ends, which lost 7 bases and 6 bases, there was a span of 17 bases. Germline CDR1 is MNHEY and CDR2 is SVGAGI. The CDR3 extends over 14 amino acids.

This chain uses TRBV9 with TRBJ2-7, with 9 bases fitting TRBD1. V dropped 4 bases and J dropped 2; count of bases not matched to a gene: 7. This CDR3 is built from 15 residues. Germline V gives CDR1 SGDLS, CDR2 YYNGEE. This CDR3 reads CASSPTGGLPYEQYF. CDR3 DNA sequence: TGTGCCAGCAGCCCAACAGGGGGCTTACCCTACGAGCAGTACTTC.

This chain joins TRBV30 and TRBJ1-1; D uncertain. CDR3 length: 11 amino acids. Germline lookup yields CDR1 GTSNPN and CDR2 SVGIG (reference sequence). Trimming removed 0 bases from V and 10 bases from J, with 9 bases in between. CDR3 DNA: TGTGCCTGGAGTGTTGGTCGAGGAGCTTTCTTT. It is translated as CAWSVGRGAFF.

This chain joins TRBV18 and TRBJ1-6; 7 bases match TRBD1. CDR1 and CDR2 (germline): KGHSH, LQKENI. V gave up 3 bases and J gave up 11 bases; unmatched junction bases: 7. This CDR3 is 14 amino acids long. This chain's CDR3 is CASSPAEQGPPLHF. The CDR3 bases are TGTGCCAGCTCACCGGCGGAACAGGGGCCACCCCTCCACTTT.

The sample holds one count of this clone. The V gene is TRBV7-2, the J gene TRBJ2-7; a weak D match, TRBD2 (6 bases). CDR3 length: 12 residues. Germline lookup yields CDR1 SGHTA and CDR2 FQGNSA. The V and J ends lost 3 bases and 7 bases respectively, with 10 bases between them. This CDR3 reads CASSLYGREQYF. The CDR3 nucleotides read TGTGCCAGCAGCTTGTATGGGAGGGAGCAGTACTTC. Variable domain in full (rest from reference TRBV7-2 and TRBJ2-7): GAGVSQSPSNKVTEKGKDVELRCDPISGHTALYWYRQSLGQGLEFLIYFQGNSAPDKSGLPSDRFSAERTGGSVSTLTIQRTQQEDSAVYLCASSLYGREQYFGPGTRLTVT.

The chain carries TRBV5-4 and TRBJ1-4; 8 nucleotides match TRBD1. The germline CDR1 and CDR2 sequences are SGHNT and YYREEE (reference sequence). The CDR3 spans 15 residues. V dropped 0 bases and J dropped 7; count of bases not matched to a gene: 5. CDR3 nucleotide sequence: TGTGCCAGCAGCTTGGGGCAGGGGGCCCGTGAAAAACTGTTTTTT. Protein sequence: CASSLGQGAREKLFF.

CDR3 DNA: TGTGCCGGTACCCGGGACAGTCACACTGAAGCTTTCTTT. It codes for CAGTRDSHTEAFF. This chain links TRBV2 with TRBJ1-1, with 7 bases that match TRBD1. The CDR3 consists of 13 residues. J lost 3 bases, V lost 11 bases, and 9 bases had no gene match. Germline V gene sequence: CDR1 SNHLY, CDR2 FYNNEI.

Written as DNA, the CDR3 is TGTGCCAGCAGCCAGGGGCCGGGACTAGCGGGGGGACGGGATTACGAGCAGTACTTC. Its translation: CASSQGPGLAGGRDYEQYF. This chain joins TRBV9 and TRBJ2-7, with TRBD2 matching over 15 bases. Germline V gene data show CDR1 as SGDLS and CDR2 as YYNGEE. V dropped 4 bases and J dropped 4; count of bases not matched to a gene: 15. The CDR3 is 19 amino acids.

The chain employs TRBV2 and TRBJ2-5; 11 positions match TRBD2. V lost 8 bases, J lost 5 bases, and 7 bases stayed unmatched. This CDR3 comprises 14 residues. CDR1 is SNHLY and CDR2 is FYNNEI in the germline V gene. The CDR3, as DNA: TGTGCCAGCGGTAGCGGGGGGGCCGGGGAGACCCAGTACTTC. As protein: CASGSGGAGETQYF.

The V call is TRBV19, the J call TRBJ1-4; D may be TRBD1 (6 bases). V was pared by 7 bases and J by 3 bases, with 15 bases between. This CDR3 spans 15 amino acids. From germline, CDR1 is LNHDA and CDR2 SQIVND (reference sequence). The CDR3 protein is CASTRREGANEKLFF. Written as DNA, the CDR3 is TGTGCCAGTACCCGACGGGAGGGGGCTAATGAAAAACTGTTTTTT.